These 29 T cell receptor beta chains were sequenced from one sample in a study of blood T cell repertoires in COVID-19. Clones were read by immunoSEQ multiplex PCR, and TCRdb kept only the in-frame ones, dropping some. Altogether approximately 85,000 clones are present, around 90% being singletons, with the ten largest covering less than 3.5%. Sequencing used peripheral blood. These receptors originate from a woman aged 45-65 years with active or convalescent COVID-19.

This chain joins TRBV10-3 and TRBJ1-1; D call uncertain. The V gene lost 6 bases and the J gene lost 3 bases, with 11 bases spanning the gap. CDR1 ENHRY and CDR2 SYGVKD come from the germline V gene. This CDR3 contains 13 residues. The CDR3 nucleotides are TGTGCCATCAGCCGGACGGAGGACACTGAAGCTTTCTTT. Amino acids: CAISRTEDTEAFF.

V usage is TRBV7-2 and J usage is TRBJ2-5; TRBD1 aligns across 7 bases. Trimming took 7 bases from V and 4 from J; bases not matched to a gene: 6. The germline CDR1 and CDR2 sequences are SGHTA and FQGNSA. The CDR3 is 13 residues long. The CDR3, as DNA: TGTGCCAGCACCCTCGGGACAGTAGAGACCCAGTACTTC. Translated: CASTLGTVETQYF.

The rearrangement joins TRBV5-6 to TRBJ2-5; TRBD1 is a possible D gene (6 bases). Trimming took 4 bases from V and 3 from J, leaving 13 bases between them. The CDR3 has 14 residues. Germline CDR1 is SGHDT and CDR2 is YYEEEE. The DNA for the CDR3 is TGTGCCAGCAGCCAGTGGTCAGGGGAAGAGACCCAGTACTTC. Translation gives CASSQWSGEETQYF.

V gene TRBV4-1 combines with J gene TRBJ1-3; 12 nucleotides agree with TRBD1. V shed 1 base and J 3 bases; nucleotides not matched to a gene: 7. This CDR3 has 18 residues. CDR1 and CDR2 (germline): MGHRA, YSYEKL. The CDR3 region is CASSQGGTGGFRGNTIYF. DNA for the CDR3: TGCGCCAGCAGCCAAGGAGGGACAGGGGGCTTTCGTGGAAACACCATATATTTT.

The chain employs TRBV11-2 and TRBJ1-4; 7 bases align to TRBD1. Trimming at V came to 5 bases and at J to 8 bases, leaving 11 bases not matched to a gene. The CDR3 length is 15 residues. Germline loops: CDR1 SGHAT, CDR2 FQNNGV. In nucleotides, the CDR3 is TGTGCCAGCAGCCACCGACAGGGCGCTAGCGAAAAACTGTTTTTT. Residues: CASSHRQGASEKLFF.

The chain employs TRBV5-1 and TRBJ2-3; tentatively, D is TRBD2 (5 bases). V lost 0 bases, J lost 2 bases, and 10 bases lay in between. The germline V gene has CDR1 SGHRS and CDR2 YFSETQ. This CDR3 contains 15 residues. The DNA of the CDR3 is TGCGCCAGCAGCTTGGCGGGATTCATCACAGATACGCAGTATTTT. Its translation: CASSLAGFITDTQYF.

This clone has a single count. The V call is TRBV6-5, the J call TRBJ1-1; no definite D call. Between the trimmed V and J ends, which lost 7 bases and 4 bases, there was a span of 7 bases. Per the germline V gene, CDR1 is MNHEY and CDR2 is SVGAGI. The CDR3 contains 11 residues. DNA of the CDR3: TGTGCCAGCATTAGGAGCACTGAAGCTTTCTTT. It codes for CASIRSTEAFF.

This sequence joins TRBV19 and TRBJ2-3; 9 positions match TRBD2. The CDR3 spans 16 residues. Per germline, CDR1 LNHDA and CDR2 SQIVND (reference sequence). The V and J ends lost 6 bases and 6 bases, in that order; junction bases with no gene match: 13. CDR3 in amino acids: CASRAGTSPFLDTQYF. In nucleotides, the CDR3 is TGTGCCAGTAGAGCCGGGACTAGCCCGTTCCTCGATACGCAGTATTTT.

The gene calls are TRBV7-8 and TRBJ2-7, with 7 positions matching TRBD1. The V gene's germline CDR1 is SGHVS and CDR2 FQNEAQ. The CDR3 loop spans 15 amino acids. The V and J ends lost 6 bases and 1 base, in that order; junction bases with no gene match: 9. CDR3 coding DNA: TGTGCCAGCAGACCGAGGACAGGCGATTCCTACGAGCAGTACTTC. Its translation: CASRPRTGDSYEQYF.

The V gene is TRBV3-1 (or the pseudogene TRBV3-2), the J gene TRBJ1-5; 8 nucleotides match TRBD1. Unmatched junction bases numbered 7, after V lost 3 bases and J lost 6 bases. Germline V lookup: CDR1 LGHDT, CDR2 YNNKEL (reference sequence). The CDR3 is 15 residues long. CDR3: CASSQGQGATQPQHF. CDR3 DNA: TGTGCCAGCAGCCAGGGTCAGGGGGCAACTCAGCCCCAGCATTTT.

DNA of the CDR3: TGCGCCAGCAGCGAGACTCCAGGGGGAATTAATGAAAAACTGTTTTTT. This encodes CASSETPGGINEKLFF. The rearrangement links TRBV5-1 to TRBJ1-4; TRBD1 matches at 7 bases. The CDR3 length is 16 residues. Germline CDR1 is SGHRS and CDR2 is YFSETQ. Germline trimming cut 4 bases from V and 4 bases from J; bases unmatched to any gene: 10. Full variable domain (outside the CDR3, taken from reference TRBV5-1 and TRBJ1-4): KAGVTQTPRYLIKTRGQQVTLSCSPISGHRSVSWYQQTPGQGLQFLFEYFSETQRNKGNFPGRFSGRQFSNSRSEMNVSTLELGDSALYLCASSETPGGINEKLFFGSGTQLSVL.

This clone was detected once. The V and J genes are TRBV30 and TRBJ1-1, with a possible D match to TRBD1 (5 bases). Deletions cut 0 bases from V and 4 bases from J, with 15 bases between. Germline CDR1 GTSNPN, CDR2 SVGIG (reference sequence). The CDR3 runs to 15 residues. This chain's CDR3 is CAWSVVGRTTTEAFF. The CDR3 DNA reads TGTGCCTGGAGTGTAGTTGGGCGGACAACCACTGAAGCTTTCTTT.

The gene calls are TRBV4-1 and TRBJ2-2; no clear D. Trimming cost V 3 bases and J 5 bases, with 13 bases left between them. The germline CDR1 and CDR2 sequences are MGHRA and YSYEKL. This CDR3 spans 15 amino acids. CDR3 bases: TGCGCCAGCAGCCATGTAAACACGAGGACCGGGGAGCTGTTTTTT. Translation gives CASSHVNTRTGELFF.

This sequence joins TRBV19 and TRBJ1-2, with 8 positions matching TRBD1. The V gene's germline CDR1 is LNHDA and CDR2 SQIVND (reference sequence). The CDR3 totals 17 residues. J gave up 2 bases and V 3 bases, and 11 bases lay outside the gene matches. The CDR3: CASSIPGQEDLNYGYTF. In DNA, the CDR3 is TGTGCCAGTAGTATTCCGGGACAGGAAGACCTGAACTATGGCTACACCTTC.

The gene calls are TRBV5-4 and TRBJ2-1; TRBD1 aligns across 10 bases. Looked up from germline, CDR1 is SGHNT and CDR2 is YYREEE (reference sequence). This CDR3 comprises 15 residues. Trimming at V came to 3 bases and at J to 6 bases, leaving 6 bases not matched to a gene. The CDR3 reads CASSSGQGSLNEQFF. CDR3 in DNA: TGTGCCAGCAGCTCGGGACAGGGGAGCCTCAATGAGCAGTTCTTC. The full variable domain, its missing parts supplied by reference TRBV5-4 and TRBJ2-1, is ETGVTQSPTHLIKTRGQQVTLRCSSQSGHNTVSWYQQALGQGPQFIFQYYREEENGRGNFPPRFSGLQFPNYSSELNVNALELDDSALYLCASSSGQGSLNEQFFGPGTRLTVL.

This rearrangement joins TRBV4-1 to TRBJ1-1, with no clear D. Trimming cost V 1 base and J 3 bases, with 12 bases left between them. Germline-derived CDR1 and CDR2 are MGHRA and YSYEKL. This CDR3 region has 15 residues. CDR3 sequence: CASSQVVQIYTEAFF. The CDR3 DNA is TGCGCCAGCAGCCAAGTTGTTCAGATCTACACTGAAGCTTTCTTT.

The V call is TRBV30, the J call TRBJ1-1; weak D call: TRBD1 (5 bases). V lost 8 bases and J 1 base, leaving 14 bases between the germline ends. The V gene's germline CDR1 is GTSNPN and CDR2 SVGIG (reference sequence). This CDR3 is built from 13 residues. CDR3 protein: CAGRRGSNTEAFF. The DNA of the CDR3 is TGTGCCGGACGAAGGGGATCGAACACTGAAGCTTTCTTT.

The gene calls are TRBV6-6 and TRBJ1-5; no definite D call. The CDR3 is 14 residues long. Per the germline V gene, CDR1 is MNHNY and CDR2 is SVGAGI (reference sequence). Trimming cost V 6 bases and J 3 bases, with 12 bases left between them. In nucleotides, the CDR3 is TGTGCCAGCAGCAACGCGGTGATCAATCAGCCCCAGCATTTT. It specifies CASSNAVINQPQHF.

The V gene is TRBV5-4, the J gene TRBJ2-7, with D perhaps matching TRBD1 (5 bases). Trimming cost V 2 bases and J 6 bases, with 9 bases left between them. CDR3 size: 12 residues. The V gene's germline CDR1 is SGHNT and CDR2 YYREEE (reference sequence). The CDR3 reads CASSLRGSEQYF. CDR3 nucleotides: TGTGCCAGCAGCTTAAGGGGTAGCGAGCAGTACTTC.

The rearrangement uses TRBV28 and TRBJ1-2; D not certain. V shed 5 bases and J shed 10 bases, with 14 bases lying between them. The CDR3 runs to 12 residues. CDR1 is MDHEN and CDR2 is SYDVKM in the germline V gene. The CDR3 here is CASSLQTGSYTF. The CDR3 DNA follows: TGTGCCAGCAGTCTTCAGACTGGGTCCTACACCTTC.

The V gene is TRBV10-2, the J gene TRBJ1-2; perhaps TRBD1 as D (6 bases). This CDR3 contains 13 residues. Germline V gene sequence: CDR1 WSHSY, CDR2 SAAADI. Trimming stripped 6 bases from V and 2 bases from J, with 10 bases between. The CDR3 region is CASRDSANYGYTF. DNA of the CDR3: TGCGCCAGCAGGGACAGCGCAAACTATGGCTACACCTTC.

The chain has TRBV2 and TRBJ1-1; D gene uncertain. V lost 4 bases and J lost 4, with 16 bases in between. The CDR3 sequence is 15 residues long. Germline V gene lookup returns CDR1 SNHLY and CDR2 FYNNEI. In DNA, the CDR3 is TGTGCCAGCAGTGCCCGGGGAGCGTCAACCACTGAAGCTTTCTTT. It codes for CASSARGASTTEAFF. Variable domain in full (rest from reference TRBV2 and TRBJ1-1): EPEVTQTPSHQVTQMGQEVILRCVPISNHLYFYWYRQILGQKVEFLVSFYNNEISEKSEIFDDQFSVERPDGSNFTLKIRSTKLEDSAMYFCASSARGASTTEAFFGQGTRLTVV.

V usage is TRBV19 and J usage is TRBJ2-2; tentatively, D is TRBD1 (5 bases). Germline V gene lookup returns CDR1 LNHDA and CDR2 SQIVND (reference sequence). Trimming left V 7 bases short and J 3 bases short, with 18 bases between. This CDR3 comprises 16 residues. Here the CDR3 DNA reads TGTGCCAGTAAGGATAAGGGGCAATCGGACACCGGGGAGCTGTTTTTT. Translation gives CASKDKGQSDTGELFF.

The chain has TRBV5-4 and TRBJ1-1, with D possibly being TRBD1 (6 bases). The CDR3 length is 15 residues. V lost 2 bases and J lost 5, with 16 bases in between. Germline CDR1 SGHNT, CDR2 YYREEE (reference sequence). The CDR3 protein is CASSFQTGRVTEAFF. The CDR3 nucleotides read TGTGCCAGCAGCTTTCAAACAGGGAGAGTAACTGAAGCTTTCTTT. Full variable domain (missing parts from reference TRBV5-4 and TRBJ1-1): ETGVTQSPTHLIKTRGQQVTLRCSSQSGHNTVSWYQQALGQGPQFIFQYYREEENGRGNFPPRFSGLQFPNYSSELNVNALELDDSALYLCASSFQTGRVTEAFFGQGTRLTVV.

The rearrangement links TRBV2 to TRBJ2-2, with a weak D call TRBD1 (5 bases). The CDR3 extends over 14 amino acids. Trimming took off 5 bases at V and 2 bases at J, with 9 bases between the two ends. The germline gives CDR1 SNHLY, CDR2 FYNNEI. The CDR3: CASSKTDNTGELFF. The CDR3 DNA follows: TGTGCCAGCAGTAAGACAGATAACACCGGGGAGCTGTTTTTT.

The chain combines TRBV12-3 or TRBV12-4 with TRBJ1-1; no clear D. V was pared by 3 bases and J by 5 bases, with 10 bases between. The CDR3 spans 13 residues. DNA for the CDR3: TGTGCCAGCAGTTTTTCGGGAAAGACTGAAGCTTTCTTT. It translates to CASSFSGKTEAFF.

The rearrangement links TRBV18 to TRBJ2-7; a possible D gene is TRBD2 (6 bases). V lost 5 bases and J 3 bases, leaving 11 bases between the germline ends. The CDR3 contains 13 residues. Germline V gene data show CDR1 as KGHSH and CDR2 as LQKENI. CDR3 protein: CASSAGTDYEQYF. Here the CDR3 DNA reads TGTGCCAGCTCAGCTGGGACTGACTACGAGCAGTACTTC.

The chain employs TRBV7-5 and TRBJ2-7; the D call TRBD1 from the table was never checked on the DNA. TRBV7-5 is classified as a pseudogene. The length of the CDR3 is 17 residues. The CDR3 here is CVRSLVRIGQGPYEQYF. In DNA, the CDR3 is TGTGTCAGAAGCTTAGTCCGCATCGGACAGGGTCCCTACGAGCAGTACTTC.

J is TRBJ1-5 and V is TRBV7-2, with D possibly TRBD1 on 6 matching bases. The CDR3 runs to 16 residues. The germline V gene encodes CDR1 SGHTA and CDR2 FQGNSA. V gave up 0 bases and J gave up 4 bases, with 13 bases separating them. This chain's CDR3 is CASSLAKTGRNQPQHF. The DNA for the CDR3 is TGTGCCAGCAGCTTAGCGAAGACAGGAAGGAATCAGCCCCAGCATTTT. The variable domain in full, with the rest retrieved from reference TRBV7-2 and TRBJ1-5, is GAGVSQSPSNKVTEKGKDVELRCDPISGHTALYWYRQSLGQGLEFLIYFQGNSAPDKSGLPSDRFSAERTGGSVSTLTIQRTQQEDSAVYLCASSLAKTGRNQPQHFGDGTRLSIL.